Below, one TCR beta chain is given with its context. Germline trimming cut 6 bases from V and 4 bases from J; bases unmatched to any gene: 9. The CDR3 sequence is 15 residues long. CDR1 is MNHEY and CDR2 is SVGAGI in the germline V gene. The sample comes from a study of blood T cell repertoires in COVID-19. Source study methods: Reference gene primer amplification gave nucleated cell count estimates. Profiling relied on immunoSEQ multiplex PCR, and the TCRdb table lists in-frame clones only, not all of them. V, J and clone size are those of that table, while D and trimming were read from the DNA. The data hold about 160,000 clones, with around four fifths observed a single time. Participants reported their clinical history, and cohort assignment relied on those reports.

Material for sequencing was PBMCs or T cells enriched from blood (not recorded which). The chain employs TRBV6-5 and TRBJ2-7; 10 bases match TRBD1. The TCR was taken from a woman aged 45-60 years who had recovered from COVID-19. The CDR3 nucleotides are TGTGCCAGCAGCTCGACCGGGACAGGGGTTTACGAGCAGTACGTC. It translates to CASSSTGTGVYEQYV.